This T cell receptor (beta chain) emerged from a study of cytomegalovirus exposure and HLA in healthy donors. Study conclusions and caveats: There were reportedly fewer N-insertions in an Asian-associated ancestry cluster than the roughly 700-donor mean, in a later analysis. Later examination showed HLA-associated TCR beta chains had greater clonal expansion than equally common others. Later analysis associated a missense DCLRE1C variant with TCR beta V- and J-gene trimming. Most TCR sequences were rare, but some public TCRs occurred in many donors.

This clone appeared a few times. Antigen: not known. Other nucleotide sequences in the sample specify the same CDR3. Use of 60 Vbeta and 13 Jbeta primers characterized the PCR. The method was immunoSEQ multiplex PCR; TCRdb's version includes in-frame clones alone and lacks a portion of them. The data hold roughly 190,000 clones, with under 85% observed a single time. Germline CDR1 is MRHNA and CDR2 is SNTAGT. CDR3 size: 15 residues. Losses at the gene ends were 0 bases for V and 4 bases for J; bases not matched to a gene: 1. The J gene is TRBJ2-3, the V gene TRBV6-4; TRBD2 matches 10 bases. The specimen sequenced was PBMCs. This sequence was found in a woman between 45 and 65 years old in good health and CMV-seropositive. CDR3 loop: CASSDSSGGPDTQYF. For the CDR3, the DNA is TGTGCCAGCAGTGACTCTAGCGGGGGGCCAGATACGCAGTATTTT.